This TCR beta chain was found in a study of regulatory T cells in long-lasting Graves disease. The study, taken as a whole, reports: With persistent disease, TRBV28, TRBJ1-2 and TRBJ2-5 were the favored segments.

This clonotype was counted between two and nine times. Its antigen remains unidentified. Indicated time point: persistent/refractory GD, antithyroid drugs over 5 years with positive TRAb. Generation of the TCR library employed RNA extracted from PBMCs. American Thyroid Association guidelines were used to diagnose Graves' disease. Enrollment of patients was through an endocrinology department in Xi'an, China. Building the TCR beta libraries relied on iRepertoire HTBI primers, and CDR3 regions underwent Arm-PCR. TCRdb fed the multiplex PCR reads into MiXCR, producing one record per CDR3 protein. Found here are some 330,000 distinct CDR3 sequences, approximately 23% of them singletons; the top ten hold approximately 30%. The CDR3 is made up of 13 amino acids. V lost 3 bases, J lost 5 bases, and 11 bases lay in between. Per germline, CDR1 SGHTA and CDR2 FQGNSA.

The TCR sequence derives from a woman in her forties with Graves disease. Sample: peripheral blood mononuclear cells (PBMCs), taken when the disease was refractory, from a patient treated with antithyroid drugs. The chain combines TRBV7-2 with TRBJ2-7; a possible D gene is TRBD2 (6 bases). This CDR3 reads CASSFRRGNEQYF. The CDR3 DNA reads as TGTGCCAGCAGCTTCAGACGGGGGAACGAGCAGTACTTC.